Sequencing of this TCR beta chain was carried out in a study of tumor-infiltrating lymphocytes in primary liver carcinoma. Study-level background: Stage T1-T3 N0M0 tumors measured roughly 4 to 11 cm at most. Each of the samples returned roughly 3.5 to 8 million productive TCRbeta reads (a yield similar across tissue types).

Investigators took RNA and DNA out together from roughly 21-30 mg of unsorted bulk tissue. The patients had histopathologically diagnosed primary liver carcinoma, and their disease was treated by surgical resection. Starting material of 500 to 600 ng total RNA yielded TCR beta cDNA via a constant-region primer. ARM-PCR, slightly modified, supplied the TCR beta libraries through three nested multiplex PCR rounds. A C-beta reverse primer and TRBV1-TRBV30 forward primers served in each of the first two PCR rounds, at approximately 10 cycles apiece. TCRdb reanalysed the multiplex PCR reads using MiXCR and keeps one entry per CDR3 protein. The sample has about 120,000 distinct CDR3 sequences, around 70% seen once. V lost 1 base and J lost 4; bases outside the gene matches: 9. This CDR3 has 17 amino acids.

The chain is built from TRBV12-3 or TRBV12-4 and TRBJ2-1; TRBD2 matches 8 bases. The clonotype originates from a woman between 55 and 75 years old with primary liver carcinoma and hepatitis B virus infection. Sequencing used tumor-adjacent normal liver tissue. Written as DNA, the CDR3 is TGTGCCAGCAGTTTAGGCAGGGCTAGCGGGTTATACAATGAGCAGTTCTTC. Its protein is CASSLGRASGLYNEQFF.